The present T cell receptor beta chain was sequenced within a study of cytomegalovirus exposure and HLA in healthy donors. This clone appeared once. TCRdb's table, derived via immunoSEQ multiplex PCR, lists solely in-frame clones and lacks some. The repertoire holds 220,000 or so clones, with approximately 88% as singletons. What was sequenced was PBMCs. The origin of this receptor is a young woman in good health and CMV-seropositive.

CDR3 protein: CAWTDSMNTEAFF. In DNA form, the CDR3 reads TGTGCCTGGACAGACTCCATGAACACTGAAGCTTTCTTT. This chain connects TRBV30 to TRBJ1-1; D uncertain. Germline CDR1 and CDR2: GTSNPN and SVGIG (reference sequence). The CDR3 is 13 residues long. V was trimmed by 4 bases and J by 0 bases, leaving 9 bases between them.